This TCR beta chain was sequenced during a study of cytomegalovirus exposure and HLA in healthy donors. Overall study results and limits: Earlier analysis yielded a pattern in which most TCR beta V segments were productive about 90% or about 30% of the time.

Amplification used 60 Vbeta primers and 13 Jbeta primers. Per the original methods: Later, tens of millions of unique TCR beta chains were counted in an analysis, and 10 million to 12 million of them were shared. Generated by immunoSEQ multiplex PCR, the TCRdb table keeps only in-frame clones and is missing some. V and J calls plus clone size are reproduced from that table; the DNA served to infer D and trimming. The sample carries 90,000 to 140,000 clones, around 80% recorded once. Concerning this clone itself: Its target is unknown.

The sequence was collected from a man aged 30-40 years in good health and CMV-seropositive. What was sequenced was PBMCs.

CDR3 region: CASSQTDSYLYEQYF. The CDR3 DNA reads as TGCGCCAGCAGCCAGACAGACAGCTACCTCTACGAGCAGTACTTC. The genes are TRBV5-1 and TRBJ2-7; D may be TRBD1 (5 bases). Germline V gives CDR1 SGHRS, CDR2 YFSETQ. The CDR3 has 15 residues. V dropped 4 bases and J dropped 3 bases, with 17 bases sitting between them.